These 25 T cell receptor beta chains share one sample of origin, sequenced in a study of cytomegalovirus exposure and HLA in healthy donors. The PCR used 60 Vbeta and 13 Jbeta primers. Assay used: immunoSEQ multiplex PCR; TCRdb lists only in-frame clones, some missing. The table lists 110,000 to 150,000 clones, around three quarters of them singletons. Sequencing input: PBMCs. Receptors were obtained from a man aged 40-55 years in good health and CMV-seropositive.

V gene TRBV9 combines with J gene TRBJ2-1; 9 nucleotides match TRBD2. The CDR3 length is 16 residues. V shed 3 bases and J 13 bases; nucleotides not matched to a gene: 17. CDR1 is SGDLS and CDR2 is YYNGEE in the germline V gene. DNA for the CDR3: TGTGCCAGCAGCGCGTCTAGCGGGATTTTTCCCCCGGATCAGTTCTTC. It translates to CASSASSGIFPPDQFF.

The CDR3 sequence is CASSRGGSLKYEQYF. Here the CDR3 DNA reads TGTGCCAGCAGTCGGGGTGGGTCGCTAAAATACGAGCAGTACTTC. The V gene is TRBV27, the J gene TRBJ2-7; a possible D gene is TRBD2 (5 bases). This CDR3 has 15 residues. Trimming took off 5 bases at V and 4 bases at J, with 18 bases between the two ends. Looked up from germline, CDR1 is MNHEY and CDR2 is SMNVEV (reference sequence).

This chain connects TRBV5-1 to TRBJ1-2; D not certain. V shed 2 bases and J shed 6 bases, with 20 bases lying between them. Germline loops: CDR1 SGHRS, CDR2 YFSETQ. This CDR3 region has 16 residues. In DNA, the CDR3 is TGCGCCAGCAGCTTCCGGGAGGGAGGTTCGGAAAATGGCTACACCTTC. Translated, it gives CASSFREGGSENGYTF.

The chain has TRBV10-1 and TRBJ1-1; D uncertain. CDR3 size: 14 residues. The ends were cut back, 2 bases at V and 8 bases at J, with 15 bases in the middle. Germline loops: CDR1 WNHNN, CDR2 SYGVQD (reference sequence). CDR3 nucleotide sequence: TGCGCCAGCAGTGAGGCCGGGAAAAACGGGGAAGCTTTCTTT. Translated: CASSEAGKNGEAFF.

The chain couples TRBV28 to TRBJ2-7, with 7 bases that match TRBD2. The CDR3 runs to 16 residues. Trimming removed 6 bases from V and 3 bases from J; junction bases left unmatched: 14. Germline V gives CDR1 MDHEN, CDR2 SYDVKM. CDR3 amino acids: CASSPLWAGVLYEQYF. The CDR3 nucleotides read TGTGCCAGCAGCCCCCTCTGGGCGGGGGTGCTCTACGAGCAGTACTTC.

The CDR3 is CASSQGARGSIANYGYTF. CDR3 nucleotides: TGCGCCAGCAGCCAAGGTGCCAGGGGTTCGATAGCTAACTATGGCTACACCTTC. J is TRBJ1-2 and V is TRBV4-3, with D possibly matching TRBD1 (6 bases). Germline loops: CDR1 LGHNA, CDR2 YSLEER. Trimming removed 1 base from V and 0 bases from J, with 18 bases in between. The CDR3 is made up of 18 amino acids.

J is TRBJ1-6 and V is TRBV4-1; perhaps TRBD1 as D (6 bases). In germline, CDR1 is MGHRA, CDR2 YSYEKL. This CDR3 comprises 17 residues. V was shortened by 0 bases and J by 1 base, with 10 bases between the two germline ends. The CDR3 protein is CASSQDSGESYNSPLHF. DNA of the CDR3: TGCGCCAGCAGCCAAGATTCAGGGGAATCCTATAATTCACCCCTCCACTTT.

The gene calls are TRBV7-8 and TRBJ1-2; TRBD1 is a possible D gene (5 bases). V lost 5 bases to trimming and J lost 14 bases, with 21 bases between them. CDR3 length: 13 amino acids. Germline V CDR1 and CDR2: SGHVS, FQNEAQ. CDR3 protein: CASSGAVGLLRTF. CDR3 DNA: TGTGCCAGCAGCGGCGCGGTGGGGCTGCTCAGAACCTTC.

This chain joins TRBV6-5 and TRBJ2-7; 10 positions agree with TRBD2. The ends lost 2 bases at V and 1 base at J; junction bases unmatched: 5. Germline-derived CDR1 and CDR2 are MNHEY and SVGAGI. This CDR3 comprises 16 residues. The CDR3, as DNA: TGTGCCAGCAGTTACACCACTAGCGGGGCATCCTACGAGCAGTACTTC. Amino acid sequence: CASSYTTSGASYEQYF.

V gene TRBV9 combines with J gene TRBJ2-7; 8 bases map to TRBD2. The germline V gene has CDR1 SGDLS and CDR2 YYNGEE. This CDR3 has 17 amino acids. The V gene end was trimmed by 3 bases and the J gene end by 2 bases; junction bases not matched to a gene: 13. CDR3 residues: CASSDTPSGGAPYEQYF. The CDR3, as DNA: TGTGCCAGCAGCGATACTCCTTCCGGGGGGGCCCCCTACGAGCAGTACTTC.

This sequence joins TRBV27 and TRBJ2-3, with TRBD2 matching 11 bases. The CDR3 is 14 residues long. With V trimmed by 6 bases and J by 5 bases, 4 bases remained unmatched. Germline loops: CDR1 MNHEY, CDR2 SMNVEV (reference sequence). The CDR3 region is CASRVAGGQDTQYF. The CDR3 nucleotides are TGTGCCAGCAGGGTAGCGGGGGGGCAAGATACGCAGTATTTT.

CDR3 protein: CAWSVSMAVAFF. The CDR3, as DNA: TGTGCCTGGAGTGTGAGTATGGCGGTAGCGTTCTTC. This sequence joins TRBV30 and TRBJ2-1; D is ambiguous. Germline CDR1 reads GTSNPN; CDR2 reads SVGIG (reference sequence). V was pared by 0 bases and J by 15 bases, with 15 bases between. The CDR3 covers 12 residues.

The rearrangement joins TRBV7-2 to TRBJ1-2; 9 nucleotides agree with TRBD1. Trimming cost V 1 base and J 8 bases; bases outside gene matches: 8. The CDR3 totals 15 residues. Per the germline V gene, CDR1 is SGHTA and CDR2 is FQGNSA. In DNA, the CDR3 is TGTGCCAGCAGCTTAGTCGGACAGGGGACAGGCGGCTACACCTTC. This codes for CASSLVGQGTGGYTF.

This chain links TRBV5-1 with TRBJ2-2; D is perhaps TRBD2 (5 bases). Per the germline V gene, CDR1 is SGHRS and CDR2 is YFSETQ. CDR3 size: 15 residues. V dropped 1 base and J dropped 7 bases, with 14 bases sitting between them. The CDR3 here is CASSLSGLEGGELFF. CDR3 DNA sequence: TGCGCCAGCAGCTTGTCAGGCCTAGAGGGCGGGGAGCTGTTTTTT.

This clone was recorded once. The rearrangement joins TRBV21-1 to TRBJ2-2; the table's D gene call, TRBD1, was not cross checked with the DNA. TRBV21-1 is termed a pseudogene. This CDR3 spans 16 amino acids. The CDR3 nucleotides read TGTGCCAGCAGCATCTTACAGGGCCCGAACACCGGGGAGCTGTTTTTT. As protein: CASSILQGPNTGELFF.

This clone was seen only a few times. This chain joins TRBV30 and TRBJ2-4, with a tentative D call TRBD1 (6 bases). Trimming stripped 4 bases from V and 3 bases from J, with 13 bases between. This CDR3 comprises 14 residues. Germline lookup yields CDR1 GTSNPN and CDR2 SVGIG (reference sequence). The chain's CDR3 is CAWMWGRGKNIQYF. The DNA for the CDR3 is TGTGCCTGGATGTGGGGCAGGGGCAAAAACATTCAGTACTTC.

In its sample, this clone was seen a few times. This chain links TRBV5-1 with TRBJ2-7, with a tentative D call TRBD1 (6 bases). This CDR3 has 14 amino acids. CDR1 and CDR2 (germline): SGHRS, YFSETQ. The V end lost 1 base, the J end lost 2 bases, and 10 bases lay between the germline ends. The CDR3 protein is CASSLKGQTYEQYF. The CDR3 coding sequence is TGCGCCAGCAGCTTGAAAGGACAGACCTACGAGCAGTACTTC.

On this clone: This sample also contains other DNA sequences that code for the same CDR3. The V and J genes are TRBV5-1 and TRBJ2-7; unclear D gene. There are 12 residues in the CDR3. Trimming took off 0 bases at V and 2 bases at J, with 3 bases between the two ends. CDR1 and CDR2 (germline): SGHRS, YFSETQ. The CDR3 coding sequence is TGCGCCAGCAGCTTGGATACCTACGAGCAGTACTTC. This codes for CASSLDTYEQYF.

The chain uses TRBV6-1 and TRBJ2-2; D uncertain. The better agreement between TRBJ1-3 and the DNA end casts doubt on the J call. Germline CDR1 MNHNS, CDR2 SASEGT. CDR3 length: 13 amino acids. This chain's CDR3 is CASSEHRRNTIYF. CDR3 nucleotides: TGTGCCAGCAGTGAACACAGACGAAACACCATATATTTT.

The chain has TRBV5-6 and TRBJ2-7; TRBD1 matches at 8 bases. This CDR3 has 13 amino acids. Trimming cost V 3 bases and J 7 bases; bases outside gene matches: 6. Per the germline V gene, CDR1 is SGHDT and CDR2 is YYEEEE. CDR3 region: CASSWGTGGEQYF. DNA of the CDR3: TGTGCCAGCAGCTGGGGGACAGGCGGAGAGCAGTACTTC.

The chain has TRBV7-9 and TRBJ1-1, with D perhaps matching TRBD1 (6 bases). Per germline, CDR1 SEHNR and CDR2 FQNEAQ (reference sequence). The CDR3 extends over 12 amino acids. V was pared by 2 bases and J by 8 bases, with 9 bases between. The CDR3 reads CASSLFGQEAFF. DNA for the CDR3: TGTGCCAGCAGCTTATTCGGACAGGAAGCTTTCTTT.

V is TRBV2 and J is TRBJ2-1; the match to TRBD2 covers 11 bases. This CDR3 has 14 amino acids. V lost 7 bases to trimming and J lost 6 bases; unmatched junction nucleotides: 5. The germline CDR1 and CDR2 sequences are SNHLY and FYNNEI. Here the CDR3 DNA reads TGTGCCAGCATATTAGCGGGAGGGGGCAATGAGCAGTTCTTC. Translating gives CASILAGGGNEQFF.

CDR3 in amino acids: CAWRDRQGGYSPLHF. CDR3 nucleotides: TGTGCCTGGAGAGACCGACAGGGGGGTTATTCACCCCTCCACTTT. V gene TRBV30 combines with J gene TRBJ1-6; TRBD1 matches 9 bases. The CDR3 totals 15 residues. Trimming removed 3 bases from V and 8 bases from J; junction bases left unmatched: 8. CDR1 is GTSNPN and CDR2 is SVGIG in the germline V gene (reference sequence).

Of note for this clone: Relative to the germline gene, one junction end is altered; a read error may explain this. V usage is TRBV7-7 and J usage is TRBJ2-6; D gene unclear. Per germline, CDR1 SSHAT and CDR2 FNYEAQ (reference sequence). CDR3 length: 14 residues. The CDR3 DNA reads as TGTGCTAGCAGCTTAGGCGTCGGGGCCAACGTCCTGACTTTC. Its translation: CASSLGVGANVLTF.

The count of this clone is one. V is TRBV5-1 and J is TRBJ2-7, with D perhaps TRBD2 (6 bases). Germline assignment: CDR1 SGHRS and CDR2 YFSETQ. The CDR3 totals 14 residues. V was trimmed by 2 bases and J by 0 bases, leaving 9 bases between them. Written as DNA, the CDR3 is TGCGCCAGCAGCTTCCAGGGACTCTCCTACGAGCAGTACTTC. Translated: CASSFQGLSYEQYF.